These 13 T cell receptor beta chains originate from one sample sequenced in a study of shared clonotypes between healthy human individuals. Clones were sequenced by immunoSEQ multiplex PCR, and TCRdb holds only the in-frame ones, with some missing. The sample carries 2 million to 2.5 million clones, roughly 95% recorded once. The sequenced sample was naive CD4+ T cells sorted from blood. Subset denoted: CD45RA+ positively selected. These receptors were taken from a man between 18 and 35 years old in good health.

This rearrangement joins TRBV30 to TRBJ1-2; the D gene is possibly TRBD1 (6 bases). Germline CDR1 is GTSNPN and CDR2 is SVGIG (reference sequence). Between the trimmed V and J ends, which lost 4 bases and 7 bases, there was a span of 19 bases. The CDR3 has 14 amino acids. CDR3 loop: CAWTPGRGEGGYTF. DNA for the CDR3: TGTGCCTGGACCCCCGGGAGGGGGGAAGGTGGCTACACCTTC.

V usage is TRBV6-4 and J usage is TRBJ2-1; no firm D call. The CDR3 contains 12 residues. Trimming took off 9 bases at V and 7 bases at J, with 13 bases between the two ends. Germline CDR1 MRHNA, CDR2 SNTAGT. The CDR3 sequence is CARTARGNEQFF. For the CDR3, the DNA is TGTGCCAGGACGGCTCGAGGTAATGAGCAGTTCTTC.

Notes on this clone: The identical CDR3 is also encoded by other nucleotide sequences in the sample. The DNA for the CDR3 is TGTGCCATCAGACAGGGGGGCAATTACGAGCAGTACTTC. Its translation: CAIRQGGNYEQYF. The genes are TRBV10-3 and TRBJ2-7; 8 bases fit TRBD1. The CDR3 totals 13 residues. The J segment lost 4 bases and the V segment lost 6 bases, leaving 5 bases of the junction unmatched. Germline V gene sequence: CDR1 ENHRY, CDR2 SYGVKD.

The CDR3: CASSRQGYGLNSPLHF. CDR3 nucleotides: TGTGCCAGCAGCCGTCAGGGGTATGGTCTCAATTCACCCCTCCACTTT. The chain is built from TRBV5-5 and TRBJ1-6, with TRBD1 as a possible D gene (6 bases). The CDR3 covers 16 residues. The germline V gene has CDR1 SGHKS and CDR2 YYEKEE (reference sequence). Trimming removed 4 bases at V and 7 bases at J, with 18 bases between.

The CDR3 DNA sequence: TGCGCCAGCAGTGGTAGTAATGAAAAACTGTTTTTT. It translates to CASSGSNEKLFF. The chain is built from TRBV10-1 and TRBJ1-4; D is undetermined. The V gene lost 4 bases and the J gene lost 4 bases, with 4 bases spanning the gap. Germline loops: CDR1 WNHNN, CDR2 SYGVQD (reference sequence). This CDR3 is 12 amino acids long.

This chain uses TRBV4-3 with TRBJ2-3; 11 bases map to TRBD2. The trim removed 0 bases at V and 8 bases at J, leaving 4 bases unmatched. Germline V gene lookup returns CDR1 LGHNA and CDR2 YSLEER. The CDR3 extends over 15 amino acids. The CDR3 reads CASSQDSGRGGTQYF. DNA for the CDR3: TGCGCCAGCAGCCAAGATAGCGGGAGGGGGGGTACGCAGTATTTT.

The chain combines TRBV6-1 with TRBJ2-1, with 7 bases aligning to TRBD1. The CDR3 is 14 amino acids. Germline V gene data show CDR1 as MNHNS and CDR2 as SASEGT. V gave up 5 bases and J gave up 9 bases; unmatched junction bases: 10. The CDR3 DNA is TGTGCCAGCAGTACCACGACAGGGTTAGCTGAGCAGTTCTTC. Translating it yields CASSTTTGLAEQFF.

The chain is built from TRBV6-5 and TRBJ2-7, with D perhaps matching TRBD1 (6 bases). The CDR3 length is 14 residues. From germline, CDR1 is MNHEY and CDR2 SVGAGI. V dropped 4 bases and J dropped 6 bases, with 16 bases sitting between them. CDR3 bases: TGTGCCAGCAGTTCCCCCGCACTAGGGGGCGAGCAGTACTTC. Protein: CASSSPALGGEQYF.

The chain uses TRBV7-2 and TRBJ2-3; TRBD1 or TRBD2 may be the D gene (6 bases each). This CDR3 spans 14 amino acids. Between the trimmed V and J ends, which lost 7 bases and 3 bases, there was a span of 14 bases. Germline-derived CDR1 and CDR2 are SGHTA and FQGNSA. The DNA for the CDR3 is TGTGCCAGCACCTTGGGGGGCCAGACAGATACGCAGTATTTT. Its protein is CASTLGGQTDTQYF.

The V call is TRBV6-1, the J call TRBJ2-3, with D perhaps TRBD2 (5 bases). CDR1 and CDR2 from the germline V gene are MNHNS and SASEGT. The CDR3 runs 13 residues. Trimming took off 6 bases at V and 6 bases at J, with 13 bases between the two ends. CDR3 region: CASSQDFGDTQYF. CDR3 DNA sequence: TGTGCCAGCAGCCAGGACTTTGGGGATACGCAGTATTTT.

V usage is TRBV19 and J usage is TRBJ2-7; D is perhaps TRBD1 (8 bases). Germline V gene data show CDR1 as LNHDA and CDR2 as SQIVND (reference sequence). The CDR3 runs 13 residues. The V end lost 6 bases, the J end lost 2 bases, and 11 bases lay between the germline ends. The CDR3 nucleotides read TGTGCCAGTAGACAGGGGGGGGCCTACGAGCAGTACTTC. It is translated as CASRQGGAYEQYF.

This chain connects TRBV5-1 to TRBJ1-6, with D uncertain. The V end was cut by 1 base, the J end by 6 bases, with 11 bases between. CDR3 length: 15 residues. The germline V gene has CDR1 SGHRS and CDR2 YFSETQ. The CDR3 reads CASSLRTERNSPLHF. In DNA form, the CDR3 reads TGCGCCAGCAGCTTGAGAACGGAACGTAATTCACCCCTCCACTTT.

Here the CDR3 DNA reads TGTGCCAGCAGTTTACAGGGCGCGAACACTGAAGCTTTCTTT. Translating it yields CASSLQGANTEAFF. The rearrangement joins TRBV28 to TRBJ1-1; perhaps TRBD1 as D (5 bases). Looked up from germline, CDR1 is MDHEN and CDR2 is SYDVKM. The V gene lost 2 bases and the J gene lost 1 base, with 8 bases spanning the gap. The length of the CDR3 is 14 residues.